This TCR beta chain was captured in a study of blood T cell repertoires in COVID-19. Per the authors' pipeline: Amplification of reference gene primers was used by the study to estimate nucleated cell counts. Method: immunoSEQ multiplex PCR; TCRdb's copy keeps in-frame clones and lacks some. The V and J calls and clone size come from that table; D and trimming were worked out from the DNA. The sample includes around 180,000 clones, 75% to 85% of them seen just once. The J segment lost 7 bases and the V segment lost 4 bases, leaving 8 bases of the junction unmatched. The CDR3 is 15 residues long. This clone was detected once. Other DNA variants within this sample encode the same CDR3.

The clonotype comes from a human donor in a cohort sampled during active COVID-19. V gene TRBV23-1 combines with J gene TRBJ2-7; TRBD1 agrees at 12 bases. TRBV23-1 is flagged as an ORF with uncertain function. The source material was peripheral blood. For the CDR3, the DNA is TGCGCCAGCAGTCTACCCCGGGACAGGGGGCGTGAGCAGTACTTC. Amino acids: CASSLPRDRGREQYF.